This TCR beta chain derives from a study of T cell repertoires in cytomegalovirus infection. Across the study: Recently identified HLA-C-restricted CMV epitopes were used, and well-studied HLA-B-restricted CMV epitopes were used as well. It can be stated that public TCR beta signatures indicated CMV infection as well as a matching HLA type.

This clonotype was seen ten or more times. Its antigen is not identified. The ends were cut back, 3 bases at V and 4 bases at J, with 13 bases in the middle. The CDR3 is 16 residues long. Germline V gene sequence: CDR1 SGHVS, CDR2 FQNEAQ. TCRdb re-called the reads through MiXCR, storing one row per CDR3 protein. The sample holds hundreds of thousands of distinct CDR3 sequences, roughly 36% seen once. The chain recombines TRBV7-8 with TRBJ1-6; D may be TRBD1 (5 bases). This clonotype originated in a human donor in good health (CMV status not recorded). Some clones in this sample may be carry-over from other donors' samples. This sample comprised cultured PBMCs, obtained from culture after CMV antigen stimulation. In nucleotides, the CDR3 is TGTGCCAGCAGCTTCGCTGGGGGGACTTATAATTCACCCCTCCACTTT. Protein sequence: CASSFAGGTYNSPLHF.